There are a few counts of the clone carrying this TCR beta chain. Its specificity is not known. The study, taken as a whole, reports: Tumor memory CD4+ T cell TCR gene usage clustered with blood and lymph node memory CD4+ cells and lymph node naive CD4+ cells.

This CDR3 spans 16 amino acids. V shed 7 bases, J shed 2 bases, and the junction held 10 bases outside the gene matches. Germline V CDR1 and CDR2: SNHLY, FYNNEI. TCRdb called the 5' RACE reads again in MiXCR, with one record for every CDR3 protein. Of some 13,000 distinct CDR3 sequences in the sample, more than 20% were seen once. The source of this sequence is a female donor with breast cancer. The V gene is TRBV2, the J gene TRBJ2-3, with 9 bases fitting TRBD2. Sequencing was done on a sample of naive CD4+ T cells sorted from blood. As to subset: naive CD4+ T cells, CD4+CD45RA+CD25-. Written as DNA, the CDR3 is TGTGCCAGCAATTTCGTAGCGGGAGCCTCCACAGATACGCAGTATTTT. Amino acid sequence: CASNFVAGASTDTQYF.